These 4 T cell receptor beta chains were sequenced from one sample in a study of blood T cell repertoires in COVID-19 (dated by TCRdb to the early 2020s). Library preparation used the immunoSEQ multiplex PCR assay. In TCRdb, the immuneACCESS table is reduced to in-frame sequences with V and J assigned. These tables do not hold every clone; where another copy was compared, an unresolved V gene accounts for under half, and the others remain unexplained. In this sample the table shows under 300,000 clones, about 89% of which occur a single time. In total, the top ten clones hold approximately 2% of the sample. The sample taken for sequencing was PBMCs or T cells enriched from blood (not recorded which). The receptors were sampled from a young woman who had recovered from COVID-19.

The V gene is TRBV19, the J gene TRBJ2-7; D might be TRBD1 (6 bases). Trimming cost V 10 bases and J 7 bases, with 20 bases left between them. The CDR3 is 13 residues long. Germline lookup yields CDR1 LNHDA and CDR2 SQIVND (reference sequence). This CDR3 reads CANSQGYSGEQYF. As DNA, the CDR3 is TGTGCCAACTCCCAGGGGTACTCGGGAGAGCAGTACTTC.

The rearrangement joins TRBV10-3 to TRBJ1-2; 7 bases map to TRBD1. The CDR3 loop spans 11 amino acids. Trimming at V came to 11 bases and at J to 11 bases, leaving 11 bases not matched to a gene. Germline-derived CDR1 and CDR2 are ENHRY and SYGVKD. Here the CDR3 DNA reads TGTGCCTCCAGAGGGGGCGGAGGATACACCTTC. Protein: CASRGGGGYTF.

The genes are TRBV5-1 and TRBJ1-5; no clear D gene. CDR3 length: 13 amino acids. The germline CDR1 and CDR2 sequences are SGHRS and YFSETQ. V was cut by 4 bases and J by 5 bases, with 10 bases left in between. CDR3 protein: CASSPLPHQPQHF. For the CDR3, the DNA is TGCGCCAGCAGCCCACTACCCCATCAGCCCCAGCATTTT.

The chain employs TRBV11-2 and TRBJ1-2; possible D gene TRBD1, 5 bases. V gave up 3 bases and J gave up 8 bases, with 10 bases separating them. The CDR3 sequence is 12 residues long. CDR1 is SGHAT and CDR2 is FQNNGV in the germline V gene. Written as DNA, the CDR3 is TGTGCCAGCAGCTTGACAGTTGAAGGCTACACCTTC. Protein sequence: CASSLTVEGYTF. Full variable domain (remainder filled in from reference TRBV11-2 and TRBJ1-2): EAGVAQSPRYKIIEKRQSVAFWCNPISGHATLYWYQQILGQGPKLLIQFQNNGVVDDSQLPKDRFSAERLKGVDSTLKIQPAKLEDSAVYLCASSLTVEGYTFGSGTRLTVV.